The T cell receptor (beta chain) described here comes from a study of blood T cell repertoires in COVID-19. V was cut by 3 bases and J by 5 bases, with 15 bases left in between. This CDR3 contains 14 residues. From germline, CDR1 is SGHRS and CDR2 YFSETQ. Clones were sequenced by immunoSEQ multiplex PCR, and TCRdb holds only the in-frame ones, with some missing. The sample records approximately 160,000 clones, 90% to 95% being singletons. Sequencing used peripheral blood. This chain joins TRBV5-1 and TRBJ2-7; possible D gene TRBD2, 7 bases. The origin of this receptor is a woman in her fifties or sixties with COVID-19, enrolled during active disease. CDR3 loop: CASSWAGGADEQYF. DNA for the CDR3: TGCGCCAGCAGCTGGGCTGGGGGGGCTGACGAGCAGTACTTC.